This TCR beta chain is from a study of T cell responses to AZD1222 COVID-19 vaccine. Across the study: Second-dose groups at about 4 or about 12 weeks were pooled.

Some clones are missing from TCRdb's copy, which holds only in-frame ones; the method was immunoSEQ multiplex PCR. The data show 95,000 to 100,000 clones, with about 90% seen just once and approximately 15% held by the top ten. V was clipped by 1 base and J by 8 bases, with 14 bases between them. Per germline, CDR1 MDHEN and CDR2 SYDVKM. The CDR3 extends over 14 amino acids. Regarding the study as a whole: Clonal diversity may have been underestimated, and the donors were mostly white British, with more females than males.

On this clone itself: Its antigen is as yet unknown.

The source was peripheral blood, collected on day 0 of AZD1222 vaccination. This TCR was sampled from an adult in good health. This sequence joins TRBV28 and TRBJ1-2, with a weak D call TRBD1 (6 bases). The CDR3 loop is CASSLSTGSRGYTF. In DNA, the CDR3 is TGTGCCAGCAGTTTATCAACAGGGAGTCGGGGCTACACCTTC.